This T cell receptor (beta chain) was captured by sequencing in a study of T cells in localized non-small cell lung cancer. Overall study results and limits: The study sequenced only one region of the tumor. As a result, intratumor heterogeneity could not be excluded and remains possible. Higher blood T cell density tracked longer overall survival. Tumor trailed uninvolved adjacent lung in T cell clonality, which peaked there. Median detection of top 100 tumor clones in adjacent lung was 57 clones.

This clone was seen only a few times. Its antigen is undetermined. TCRdb's copy holds only in-frame clones and misses some; the assay was immunoSEQ multiplex PCR. The profile shows thousands of clones, about 33% of them singletons. The receptor comes from a woman aged 35-75 years with stage I lung adenocarcinoma. Sequencing used normal lung tissue next to the tumor, obtained before any cancer treatment.

CDR3 in amino acids: CASSFLAGTDTQYF. In DNA, the CDR3 is TGTGCCAGCAGTTTTTTAGCGGGAACAGATACGCAGTATTTT. V usage is TRBV28 and J usage is TRBJ2-3; 8 bases agree with TRBD2. V was pared by 3 bases and J by 3 bases, with 2 bases of the junction left unmatched. Germline CDR1 MDHEN, CDR2 SYDVKM. The CDR3 runs to 14 residues.